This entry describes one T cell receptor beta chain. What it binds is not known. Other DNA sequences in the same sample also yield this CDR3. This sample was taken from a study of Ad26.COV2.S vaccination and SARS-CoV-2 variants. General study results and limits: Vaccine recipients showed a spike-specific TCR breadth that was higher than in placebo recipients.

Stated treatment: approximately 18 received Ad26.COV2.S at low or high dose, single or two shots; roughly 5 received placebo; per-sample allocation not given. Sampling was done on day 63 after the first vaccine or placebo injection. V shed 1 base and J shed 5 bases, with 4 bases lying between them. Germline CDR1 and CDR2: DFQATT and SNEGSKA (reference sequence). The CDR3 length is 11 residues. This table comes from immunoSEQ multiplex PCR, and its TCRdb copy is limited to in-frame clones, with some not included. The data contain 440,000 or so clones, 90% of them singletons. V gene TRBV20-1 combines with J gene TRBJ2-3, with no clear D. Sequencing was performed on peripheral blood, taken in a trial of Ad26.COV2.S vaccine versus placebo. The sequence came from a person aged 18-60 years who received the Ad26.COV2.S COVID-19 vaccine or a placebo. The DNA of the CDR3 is TGCAGTGCTAGAGCGGGAGATACGCAGTATTTT. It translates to CSARAGDTQYF.